The T cell receptor beta chain described here comes from a study of cytomegalovirus exposure and HLA in healthy donors. This clone has only one observation. Deletions cut 6 bases from V and 2 bases from J, with 14 bases between. CDR1 MDHEN and CDR2 SYDVKM come from the germline V gene. This CDR3 spans 16 amino acids. Sequencing used immunoSEQ multiplex PCR; TCRdb keeps in-frame clones, though not all of them. The repertoire consists of 60,000 to 75,000 clones, with approximately 95% occurring once and the leading ten covering roughly 6.6%. Sample: PBMCs. The clonotype was recovered from a young woman in good health and CMV-seropositive. V usage is TRBV28 and J usage is TRBJ1-6; TRBD1 might be the D (5 bases). The CDR3, as DNA: TGTGCCAGCAGGGAGTCCGGGACTGCCTATAATTCACCCCTCCACTTT. Amino acid sequence: CASRESGTAYNSPLHF.